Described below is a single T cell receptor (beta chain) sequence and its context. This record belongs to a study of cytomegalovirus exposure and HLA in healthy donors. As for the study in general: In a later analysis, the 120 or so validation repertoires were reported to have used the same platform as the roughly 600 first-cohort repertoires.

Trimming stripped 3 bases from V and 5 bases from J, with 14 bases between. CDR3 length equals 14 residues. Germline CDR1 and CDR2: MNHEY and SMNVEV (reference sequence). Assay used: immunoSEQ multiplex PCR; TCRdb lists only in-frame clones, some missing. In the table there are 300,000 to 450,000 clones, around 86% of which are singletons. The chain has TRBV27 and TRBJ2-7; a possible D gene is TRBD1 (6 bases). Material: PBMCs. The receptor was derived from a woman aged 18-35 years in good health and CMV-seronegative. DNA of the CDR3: TGTGCCAGCAGTTTCGGAGTAACAGGGAACGAGCAGTACTTC. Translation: CASSFGVTGNEQYF.